This T cell receptor (beta chain) was observed in a study of cytomegalovirus exposure and HLA in healthy donors. Amplification used 60 Vbeta primers and 13 Jbeta primers. Sequencing was performed with immunoSEQ multiplex PCR; in TCRdb, only in-frame clones are kept and a portion is missing. The data show 130,000 or so clones, more than 8% seen once. Trimming cost V 5 bases and J 6 bases; bases outside gene matches: 12. Germline V lookup: CDR1 SGHRS, CDR2 YFSETQ. This CDR3 region has 16 residues. Study observations and caveats: The authors later found most CMV-associated TCR beta chains appeared HLA-restricted. The likely origin of a cluster of highly shared sequence variants was a sequencing artifact.

With regard to this clone: Its matching antigen is unknown.

The chain employs TRBV5-1 and TRBJ2-1; 9 positions agree with TRBD2. This receptor was obtained from a middle-aged man in good health and CMV-seronegative. The specimen sequenced was PBMCs. In DNA form, the CDR3 reads TGCGCCAGCAGTTACACCGGGACTAGCCGAACCAATGAGCAGTTCTTC. The encoded protein is CASSYTGTSRTNEQFF.